This T cell receptor beta chain was obtained from a study of blood T cell repertoires in COVID-19. This clone was picked up a small number of times. In the original workflow: Nucleated cell number was recorded as an estimate derived from reference gene primer amplification. Only in-frame clones appear in the TCRdb table, and some are missing; sequencing was by immunoSEQ multiplex PCR. For V, J and clone size, that table is used; D and trimming come from the DNA. Of approximately 300,000 clones in the sample, around 81% are singletons; the top ten hold 4.1%. Trimming removed 4 bases from V and 0 bases from J; junction bases left unmatched: 4. The length of the CDR3 is 18 residues. Per the germline V gene, CDR1 is MGHDK and CDR2 is SYGVNS.

The rearrangement links TRBV25-1 to TRBJ2-1, with TRBD2 matching 15 bases. Sample: peripheral blood. This sequence originates from a woman between 50 and 59 years old with active or convalescent COVID-19. The CDR3, as DNA: TGTGCCAGCAGTGCTGGGACTAGCGGGAGGAGCTCCTACAATGAGCAGTTCTTC. Amino acids: CASSAGTSGRSSYNEQFF.